Described below is a single TCR beta chain sequence and its context. Germline V lookup: CDR1 KGHSH, CDR2 LQKENI. J lost 6 bases, V lost 4 bases, and 0 bases had no gene match. This CDR3 region has 12 residues. The data stem from a study of tumour-infiltrating T cells in Burkitt lymphoma. Study-wide context: Productive clonality predicted overall and progression-free survival.

Clones were sequenced by immunoSEQ multiplex PCR, and TCRdb holds only the in-frame ones, with some missing. The sample has around 15,000 clones; around four fifths are singletons. The chain joins TRBV18 to TRBJ2-7; 10 nucleotides match TRBD1. This clonotype was sampled from a human donor with diffuse large B-cell lymphoma. Sequenced input: tumor tissue. The CDR3 nucleotides are TGTGCCAGCTCACGGGACAGGGGCGAGCAGTACTTC. Its translation is CASSRDRGEQYF.